The clone carrying this TCR beta chain was picked up many times. The antigen remains undetermined. This record comes from a study of early T cells in non-severe SARS-CoV-2 infection. Whole-study results and caveats: Missing private and CD4 specificities, VDJdb matching favored anti-spike CD8 responses.

The junction had 11 bases not matched to a gene; V was cut back by 5 bases and J by 0 bases. The germline V gene has CDR1 LNHDA and CDR2 SQIVND (reference sequence). The CDR3 is made up of 18 amino acids. TCRdb ran MiXCR on the 5' RACE reads and lists one entry per CDR3 protein. Of 84,000 or so distinct CDR3 sequences listed, roughly 12% are singletons. The clonotype originates from an adult who was a healthcare worker with PCR-confirmed SARS-CoV-2 infection or an uninfected control (not recorded which). The sample was whole blood. The genes are TRBV19 and TRBJ2-1; TRBD1 aligns across 9 bases. The CDR3 here is CASSFTGTGPSSYNEQFF. Written as DNA, the CDR3 is TGTGCCAGTAGTTTCACCGGGACAGGGCCGAGCTCCTACAATGAGCAGTTCTTC. The whole variable domain, remainder taken from reference TRBV19 and TRBJ2-1, is DGGITQSPKYLFRKEGQNVTLSCEQNLNHDAMYWYRQDPGQGLRLIYYSQIVNDFQKGDIAEGYSVSREKKESFPLTVTSAQKNPTAFYLCASSFTGTGPSSYNEQFFGPGTRLTVL.